This T cell receptor (beta chain) was identified during a study of post-analysis software for immune sequencing data (dated by TCRdb to between 2015 and 2017). In the study overall: Relapsing-remitting, secondary progressive and progressive-relapsing multiple sclerosis were recorded as disease courses, and subtype annotation was lacking for some patients. Patient repertoires were compared against roughly 11 previously published healthy control repertoires from donors aged about 6 to 25 years. A subset of samples was prepared in parallel using single-end sample barcoding, then pooled and co-amplified after Illumina adapter ligation. What the research found in general, with its limitations: Compared with controls, multiple sclerosis patients had significantly lower normalized Chao1 diversity, a finding suggesting substantial peripheral T-cell clonal expansion. Direct clustering with F measure revealed strong co-clustering of samples prepared in the same batch, which led to a batch-effect correction. The multiple sclerosis patient group was slightly younger than the control group.

To demonstrate the VDJtools post-analysis software, the study profiled TCR beta repertoires from the peripheral blood of 10 to 15 young patients with multiple sclerosis. The multiple sclerosis patients were children and adolescents between roughly 6 and 15 years of age. The library came from PCR. TCRdb shows the sequencer as Illumina HiSeq 2500. To reduce PCR and sequencing biases, unique molecular identifiers were incorporated into the TCR beta cDNA libraries. Every 1 to 10 million input T cells yielded 500,000 or so cDNA molecules, meaning each molecule approximated one T cell. Patient libraries were prepared and sequenced with the same protocol used for the earlier healthy control dataset. Samples belonging to the same batch were prepared together, multiplexed and sequenced on a shared HiSeq lane. From the authors' description of their analysis: MIGEC handled the raw barcoded reads, throwing out single-read molecular identifier groups before consensus assembly and CDR3 extraction. VDJtools was used for post-analysis of the clonotype tables, and diversity was normalized by down-sampling every dataset to the size of the smallest sample. In repertoire overlap clustering, CDR3 amino acid sequences, but not nucleotide sequences, were matched to correct batch-related cross-sample contamination. TCRdb trimmed public reads at Q25 via fastp, called clones via MiXCR and kept in-frame beta chains. Here each entry gathers all rows of one CDR3 protein and keeps the most common genes and DNA. The V and J calls come from TCRdb's annotation, not from the publication. In all, the sample holds 350,000 to 450,000 distinct CDR3 sequences, and approximately 37% of those were seen once. Jointly, the top ten make up around 8% of the sample.

Worth noting for this clonotype: No cognate antigen has been identified for it. No qualities accompany the bases; no much larger clone lies one base away.

The sequence was collected from a girl aged 2 to 10 with multiple sclerosis. The specimen sequenced was blood.

The DNA sequence is TGTGCCAGTAGTAAGGCCTCAGGGGGCCAGTACGAGCAGTACTTC. Its protein product is CASSKASGGQYEQYF. The chain couples TRBV19 to TRBJ2-7; 8 bases in the middle match TRBD1. CDR3 length: 15 amino acids, cysteine to phenylalanine. Of all the DNA, just the CDR3 is kept, 45 bases in frame from base 1. The germline V gene (reference sequence) gives CDR1 as LNHDA and CDR2 as SQIVND. From V the trimming removes 4 bases and from J it removes 4 bases, while the gene matches leave 9 bases of the junction unaccounted for. Here the CDR3 is joined to the reference TRBV19 and TRBJ2-7 genes, and the full variable domain is: DGGITQSPKYLFRKEGQNVTLSCEQNLNHDAMYWYRQDPGQGLRLIYYSQIVNDFQKGDIAEGYSVSREKKESFPLTVTSAQKNPTAFYLCASSKASGGQYEQYFGPGTRLTVT.